The 23 T cell receptor beta chains below all came from one sample that was sequenced in a study of cytomegalovirus exposure and HLA in healthy donors. A multiplex PCR was run with 60 Vbeta primers and 13 Jbeta primers. Sequencing was performed with immunoSEQ multiplex PCR; in TCRdb, only in-frame clones are kept and a portion is missing. This sample has about 130,000 clones, with just under 75% found just once. The source material was PBMCs. The source is a man aged 35 to 55 in good health and CMV-seropositive.

The gene calls are TRBV5-1 and TRBJ2-7; D gene ambiguous. Between the trimmed V and J ends, which lost 4 bases and 0 bases, there was a span of 8 bases. Germline loops: CDR1 SGHRS, CDR2 YFSETQ. CDR3 length equals 13 residues. The chain's CDR3 is CASSPEVSYEQYF. In nucleotides, the CDR3 is TGCGCCAGCAGCCCAGAGGTCTCCTACGAGCAGTACTTC.

The DNA of the CDR3 is TGCAGCGTTGAAGGGGGGACAGCCCTTGACCCCCAAGAGACCCAGTACTTC. Its translation is CSVEGGTALDPQETQYF. The V call is TRBV29-1, the J call TRBJ2-5; 7 bases map to TRBD1. J gave up 1 base and V 1 base, and 12 bases lay outside the gene matches. Germline assignment: CDR1 SQVTM and CDR2 ANQGSEA. This CDR3 is 17 amino acids long.

The chain is built from TRBV11-2 and TRBJ2-5; D unclear. Germline CDR1 is SGHAT and CDR2 is FQNNGV. There are 13 residues in the CDR3. V dropped 4 bases and J dropped 2 bases, with 8 bases sitting between them. For the CDR3, the DNA is TGTGCCAGCAGCTCTGAGGTTCAAGAGACCCAGTACTTC. Protein sequence: CASSSEVQETQYF.

This rearrangement joins TRBV7-3 to TRBJ2-1, with 7 bases that match TRBD1. CDR1 SGHTA and CDR2 FQGTGA come from the germline V gene. V lost 4 bases and J lost 3; bases outside the gene matches: 9. The CDR3 runs 16 residues. The CDR3 DNA reads TGTGCCAGCAGCTCCCCGGGACAGAAAGTCTACAATGAGCAGTTCTTC. This sequence encodes CASSSPGQKVYNEQFF.

The chain is built from TRBV10-3 and TRBJ1-2; D may be TRBD1 (5 bases). Germline V lookup: CDR1 ENHRY, CDR2 SYGVKD. The V end was cut by 2 bases, the J end by 8 bases, with 12 bases between. This CDR3 is 13 amino acids long. The CDR3 is CAISETRADGYTF. The CDR3 nucleotides read TGTGCCATCAGTGAGACCAGGGCCGACGGCTACACCTTC.

The V and J genes are TRBV27 and TRBJ1-5; D unresolved. CDR3 length: 13 amino acids. Germline V lookup: CDR1 MNHEY, CDR2 SMNVEV (reference sequence). V lost 6 bases to trimming and J lost 4 bases, with 10 bases between them. CDR3 amino acids: CASSSTGNQPQHF. The CDR3 DNA follows: TGTGCCAGCAGCTCGACGGGGAATCAGCCCCAGCATTTT.

This chain uses TRBV28 with TRBJ2-2, with 11 bases fitting TRBD1. Germline V gene data show CDR1 as MDHEN and CDR2 as SYDVKM. The V and J ends lost 8 bases and 3 bases, in that order; junction bases with no gene match: 5. CDR3 length equals 15 residues. The CDR3 is CASGGGQGDTGELFF. The DNA for the CDR3 is TGTGCCAGCGGAGGGGGACAGGGGGACACCGGGGAGCTGTTTTTT. The full variable domain, rest sourced from reference TRBV28 and TRBJ2-2, is DVKVTQSSRYLVKRTGEKVFLECVQDMDHENMFWYRQDPGLGLRLIYFSYDVKMKEKGDIPEGYSVSREKKERFSLILESASTNQTSMYLCASGGGQGDTGELFFGEGSRLTVL.

This clone was counted only a few times. The CDR3 is CASSRTLNTEAFF. For the CDR3, the DNA is TGTGCCAGCAGTCGCACATTGAACACTGAAGCTTTCTTT. This chain links TRBV2 with TRBJ1-1; D is undetermined. V shed 5 bases and J shed 0 bases, with 7 bases lying between them. The CDR3 is 13 amino acids. The V gene's germline CDR1 is SNHLY and CDR2 FYNNEI.

The chain uses TRBV10-1 and TRBJ1-2; TRBD1 aligns across 10 bases. Germline V CDR1 and CDR2: WNHNN, SYGVQD (reference sequence). V lost 2 bases and J lost 8; bases outside the gene matches: 2. The CDR3 spans 13 residues. The CDR3 loop reads CASSEDRGRGYTF. The CDR3 DNA is TGCGCCAGCAGTGAGGACAGGGGGCGAGGCTACACCTTC.

This chain joins TRBV28 and TRBJ1-5, with TRBD1 matching 7 bases. The germline gives CDR1 MDHEN, CDR2 SYDVKM. This CDR3 has 16 amino acids. J lost 2 bases, V lost 3 bases, and 7 bases had no gene match. The CDR3 region has the DNA TGTGCCAGCAGTTTTTACAGGGGAGGAGGCAATCAGCCCCAGCATTTT. Translating gives CASSFYRGGGNQPQHF.

This clone was seen only once. The chain couples TRBV6-6 to TRBJ1-3; TRBD1 agrees at 7 bases. This CDR3 contains 16 residues. Germline lookup yields CDR1 MNHNY and CDR2 SVGAGI (reference sequence). J lost 4 bases, V lost 4 bases, and 10 bases had no gene match. CDR3 sequence reads: CASSSSGTGQGNTIYF. CDR3 DNA: TGTGCCAGCAGTTCTTCCGGGACGGGACAGGGAAACACCATATATTTT.

This chain uses TRBV23-1 with TRBJ1-5; the D gene is possibly TRBD1 (6 bases). TRBV23-1 is classed as an ORF, of uncertain function. The CDR3 runs to 15 residues. Trimming cost V 2 bases and J 3 bases, with 11 bases left between them. CDR3 DNA: TGCGCCAGCAGTCAAACAGGGTTGGACAATCAGCCCCAGCATTTT. It specifies CASSQTGLDNQPQHF.

In this sample, this clone turned up a few times. The V and J genes are TRBV12-1 and TRBJ1-6. TRBV12-1 is labeled a pseudogene. This CDR3 is built from 14 residues. CDR3 DNA: TGTGCCAGCAGCTTTACGGGGATAAATTCACCCCTCCACTTT. Protein product: CASSFTGINSPLHF.

J is TRBJ2-1 and V is TRBV9; 8 positions match TRBD2. The germline gives CDR1 SGDLS, CDR2 YYNGEE. The CDR3 consists of 16 residues. V gave up 4 bases and J gave up 4 bases; unmatched junction bases: 10. The CDR3 bases are TGTGCCAGCAGCCCCCGGGGAAGCGGGGGTTACAATGAGCAGTTCTTC. Translated: CASSPRGSGGYNEQFF. Full variable domain (remainder filled in from reference TRBV9 and TRBJ2-1): DSGVTQTPKHLITATGQRVTLRCSPRSGDLSVYWYQQSLDQGLQFLIQYYNGEERAKGNILERFSAQQFPDLHSELNLSSLELGDSALYFCASSPRGSGGYNEQFFGPGTRLTVL.

This chain joins TRBV5-1 and TRBJ2-5, with 7 bases matching TRBD1. CDR3 length: 15 residues. Trimming removed 4 bases from V and 5 bases from J; junction bases left unmatched: 11. Germline V gene lookup returns CDR1 SGHRS and CDR2 YFSETQ. The CDR3: CASSHETGPWETQYF. The CDR3 nucleotides are TGCGCCAGCAGCCATGAGACAGGGCCCTGGGAGACCCAGTACTTC.

The rearrangement joins TRBV5-1 to TRBJ2-5; D uncertain. The CDR3 covers 14 residues. The V gene lost 3 bases and the J gene lost 2 bases, with 11 bases spanning the gap. In germline, CDR1 is SGHRS, CDR2 YFSETQ. The CDR3 sequence is CASSYGREQETQYF. The CDR3 DNA sequence: TGCGCCAGCAGCTATGGTAGAGAACAAGAGACCCAGTACTTC.

J is TRBJ2-7 and V is TRBV5-6; D is ambiguous. Trimming removed 4 bases at V and 3 bases at J, with 8 bases between. The CDR3 length is 12 residues. In germline, CDR1 is SGHDT, CDR2 YYEEEE. The CDR3 DNA reads as TGTGCCAGCAGCGGAGACCTCTACGAGCAGTACTTC. Translating gives CASSGDLYEQYF.

This sequence joins TRBV29-1 and TRBJ1-3, with 9 bases that match TRBD1. CDR1 and CDR2 (germline): SQVTM, ANQGSEA. Losses at the gene ends were 7 bases for V and 4 bases for J; bases not matched to a gene: 5. This CDR3 region has 13 residues. CDR3 DNA sequence: TGCAGCGCTTGGGGACAGGGAGGAAACACCATATATTTT. Translating it yields CSAWGQGGNTIYF.

V usage is TRBV28 and J usage is TRBJ1-5; the D gene is possibly TRBD1 (5 bases). This CDR3 spans 16 amino acids. CDR1 is MDHEN, CDR2 SYDVKM, per germline. V shed 3 bases and J shed 2 bases, with 14 bases lying between them. The CDR3 reads CASSLATGGGNQPQHF. The CDR3 DNA is TGTGCCAGCAGTTTGGCTACCGGGGGGGGCAATCAGCCCCAGCATTTT.

V is TRBV4-1 and J is TRBJ2-1, with 7 bases aligning to TRBD1. The germline V gene has CDR1 MGHRA and CDR2 YSYEKL. V was clipped by 3 bases and J by 8 bases; unmatched bases: 10. This CDR3 is built from 15 residues. CDR3 nucleotides: TGCGCCAGCAGCCATGCCGGGACAGTTGAGTATGAGCAGTTCTTC. Protein: CASSHAGTVEYEQFF.

V usage is TRBV27 and J usage is TRBJ1-1; the D gene is possibly TRBD1 (6 bases). The CDR3 sequence is 14 residues long. Germline V gene sequence: CDR1 MNHEY, CDR2 SMNVEV (reference sequence). The V and J ends lost 2 bases and 5 bases respectively, with 12 bases between them. CDR3 DNA sequence: TGTGCCAGCAGTTTAGCGGGGGCGCGGACTGAAGCTTTCTTT. Its protein product is CASSLAGARTEAFF.

The V and J genes are TRBV7-8 and TRBJ2-7; no clear D. This CDR3 contains 15 residues. Germline assignment: CDR1 SGHVS and CDR2 FQNEAQ. V lost 5 bases and J lost 3, with 17 bases in between. The CDR3 spells CASSEVGVGFYEQYF. In DNA, the CDR3 is TGTGCCAGCAGCGAGGTGGGTGTCGGATTCTACGAGCAGTACTTC.

There are a few counts of this clone. An end of the junction does not agree with germline; a read error may underlie this. The V call is TRBV12-5, the J call TRBJ1-1, with D tentatively TRBD1 (6 bases). The length of the CDR3 is 13 residues. CDR1 is LGHNT, CDR2 FRNRAP, per germline. The DNA of the CDR3 is TGTGCTAGTGGTTTTACAGGGAACGCTGAAGCTTTCTTT. Translation: CASGFTGNAEAFF.